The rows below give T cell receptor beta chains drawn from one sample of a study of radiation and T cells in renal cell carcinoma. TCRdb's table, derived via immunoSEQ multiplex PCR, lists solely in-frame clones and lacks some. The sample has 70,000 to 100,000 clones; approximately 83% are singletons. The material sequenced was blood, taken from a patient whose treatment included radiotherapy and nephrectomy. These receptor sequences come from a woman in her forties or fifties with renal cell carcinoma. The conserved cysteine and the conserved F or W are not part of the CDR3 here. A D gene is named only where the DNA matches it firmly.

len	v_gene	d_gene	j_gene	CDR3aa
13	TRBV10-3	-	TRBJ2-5	AISEGEGAKETQY
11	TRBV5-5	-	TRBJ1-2	ASSLVAGADYT
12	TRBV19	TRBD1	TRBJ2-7	ASRRQGDSYEQY
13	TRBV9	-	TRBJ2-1	ASSVGSLSYNEQF
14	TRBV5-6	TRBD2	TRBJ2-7	ASSLRLAGGSYEQY
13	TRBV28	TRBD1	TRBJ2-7	ASNLPGQGSYEQY
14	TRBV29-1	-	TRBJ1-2	SVDGRRSGPNYGYT
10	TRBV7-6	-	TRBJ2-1	ASSLRRNEQF
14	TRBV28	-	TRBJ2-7	ASSLVLSGLTYEQY
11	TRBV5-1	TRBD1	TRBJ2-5	ASSTTGLETQY
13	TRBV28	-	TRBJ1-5	ASRKGQFSNQPQH
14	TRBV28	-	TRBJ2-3	ASSLPSYRLADTQY
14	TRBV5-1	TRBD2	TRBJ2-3	ASSVTSGGSTDTQY
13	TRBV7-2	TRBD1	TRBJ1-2	ASSSLQGTFYGYT
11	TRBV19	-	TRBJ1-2	ASSPPRDYGYT
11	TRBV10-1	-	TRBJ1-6	ASSETDNSPLH
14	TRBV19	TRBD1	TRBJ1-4	ASSIDSGTGGEKLF
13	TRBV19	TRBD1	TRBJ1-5	ASSNPGQGNQPQH
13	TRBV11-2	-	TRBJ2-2	ASSLTQGFTGELF
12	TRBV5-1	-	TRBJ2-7	ASSLPRETYEQY
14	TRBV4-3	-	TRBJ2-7	ASSQDVQTGVYEQY
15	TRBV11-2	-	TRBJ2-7	ASSPTADRASSYEQY
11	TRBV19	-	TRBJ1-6	ASRPHADSPLH
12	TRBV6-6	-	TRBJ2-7	ASSYSQQGYEQY
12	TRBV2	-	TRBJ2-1	ASRLELVNNEQF
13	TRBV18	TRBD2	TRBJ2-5	ASSPPLATQETQY
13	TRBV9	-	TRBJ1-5	ASSVGSQGGQPQH
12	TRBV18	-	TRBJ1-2	ASSPPNRNYGYT
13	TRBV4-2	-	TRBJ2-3	ASSQDVGDAYTQY
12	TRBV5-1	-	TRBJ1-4	ASSPGISNEKLF
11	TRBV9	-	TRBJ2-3	ASSVFGTDTQY
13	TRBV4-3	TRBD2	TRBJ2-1	ASSQLREPYNEQF
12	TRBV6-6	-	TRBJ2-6	ASNSSPGANVLT
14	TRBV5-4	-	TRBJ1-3	ASSPQQGSYGNTIY
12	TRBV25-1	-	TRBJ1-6	ASSVGGFNSPLH
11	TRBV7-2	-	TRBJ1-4	ASSWGWGEKLF
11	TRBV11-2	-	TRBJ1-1	ASSTHLLGEAF
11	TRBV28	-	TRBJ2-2	ASRMPGTGELF
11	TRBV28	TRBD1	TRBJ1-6	ASSSGQGGPLH
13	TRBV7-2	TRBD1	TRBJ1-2	ASSLGQGLNYGYT
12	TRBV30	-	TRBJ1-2	AWSTNTGSNGYT
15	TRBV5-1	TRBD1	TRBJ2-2	ASSLEPGQDNTGELF
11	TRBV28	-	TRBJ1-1	ASSLSGGAEAF
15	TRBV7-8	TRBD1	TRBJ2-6	ASSRDRYPSGANVLT
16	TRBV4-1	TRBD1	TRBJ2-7	ASSPGQGAVGLGYEQY